This note documents a single T cell receptor (beta chain) sequence. It has no known antigen specificity. Per-nucleotide qualities are absent, and no much larger clonotype sits a single base away. The record originates from a study of blood T cell repertoires in COVID-19 (TCRdb year 2020). For the study in its entirety: Samples from collaborators originated in the United States, Italy and Spain and spanned both the acute and convalescent phases of COVID-19. The material from the prospective study consisted of cDNA or gDNA derived from T cells, B-cell-depleted T cells, or PBMCs. Deeply sampled blood TCRbeta repertoires from subjects exposed to, actively infected with, or recovered from COVID-19 were included in the dataset. The repertoires were released in a freely available public database meant as a resource for research on the immune response to SARS-CoV-2. The samples were drawn from two sources: the first 160 participants of the ongoing ImmuneRACE study, and 1,200 or so subjects contributed by 6 global collaborators. Sample metadata almost always included a de-identified subject ID, COVID-19 status, age in years and sex. Where available, HLA class I and class II types were taken from metadata supplied by the sample provider and were not determined by assay-based typing. What the work shows at the level of the full study, not this receptor alone: How much clinical and demographic metadata was included differed by source and by participant, and the metadata was provided uncurated.

TCRbeta CDR3 regions were amplified from genomic DNA using the immunoSEQ Assay, a bias-controlled multiplex PCR. In the paper's pipeline: Within the assay, amplification of reference gene primers was used to estimate how many nucleated cells each sample contained. To quantify the absolute abundance of each unique TCRbeta CDR3 rearrangement, sequence reads were collapsed and filtered. For each sample, productive Simpson clonality was calculated as the square root of Simpson's diversity index over productive rearrangements. This immuneACCESS table, as held by TCRdb, lists in-frame sequences with V and J called but not all clones. Of the missing ones, under half trace to an unresolved V gene in checked studies; the others have no known cause. V and J calls and clone size are given by that table; D and trimming were obtained from the DNA. The sample contains 350,000 to 450,000 clones, roughly 88% of them found a single time. In total, the top ten clones hold approximately 1.3% of the sample.

V lost 1 base and J lost 1 base, and the count of bases not matched to a germline gene is 6. Based on the germline V gene, the CDR1 and CDR2 sequences are SGHDN and FVKESK. Taken from cysteine to phenylalanine, the CDR3 has 16 residues. The entry retains the CDR3 DNA only, 48 bases that are in frame from base 1. Participants in the prospective study were aged about 18 to 90 years, lived in 20 to 30 United States geographic areas, and enrolled through a virtual design. In the prospective study, participants were assigned to cohorts based on the clinical history participants reported in a screening survey and a study questionnaire. Exposed participants had been in contact with someone with a PCR-confirmed or clinician-diagnosed COVID-19 case within 2 weeks of study entry. In the prospective study, mobile phlebotomists collected whole blood, serum and a nasopharyngeal or oropharyngeal swab from each participant. Additional blood draws and questionnaires over an approximately 2-month period could optionally be provided by prospective study participants. Before DNA extraction, prospective study blood samples were shipped either frozen or at room temperature.

This chain joins TRBV14 to TRBJ2-7, with 8 middle bases fitting TRBD2. This sequence was found in a woman younger than 30 who had been exposed to COVID-19. The material sequenced was PBMCs or T cells enriched from blood (not recorded which). CDR3 protein: CASSQGVAGRSYEQYF. Read as DNA, the sequence is TGTGCCAGCAGCCAAGGCGTAGCGGGAAGGTCCTACGAGCAGTACTTC. The CDR3 plus the reference TRBV14 and TRBJ2-7 genes for the other parts give the full variable domain: EAGVTQFPSHSVIEKGQTVTLRCDPISGHDNLYWYRRVMGKEIKFLLHFVKESKQDESGMPNNRFLAERTGGTYSTLKVQPAELEDSGVYFCASSQGVAGRSYEQYFGPGTRLTVT.